What follows describes a single TCR beta chain. What it binds is unknown. This specimen comes from a study of a mutant IDH1 vaccine in newly diagnosed glioma. Across the whole study: Treated patients had a mean age of roughly 40 years and a roughly 60% male, around 38% female split. Overall study results and limits: Evidence of vaccine-induced immune responses was documented in 85% to 95% of patients.

Trimming took 1 base from V and 12 from J, leaving 13 bases between them. Germline loops: CDR1 SGHTA, CDR2 FQGNSA. The CDR3 consists of 12 residues. Sequencing used immunoSEQ multiplex PCR; TCRdb keeps in-frame clones, though not all of them. The table records about 56,000 clones, over 80% of them present only once. Time point defined: week 23, last vaccination. The vaccine gave 300 ug of a 20-mer mutant IDH1 peptide subcutaneously per dose. This receptor was obtained from a middle-aged man with glioma. V and J are TRBV7-2 and TRBJ2-7; unclear D gene. Here the sequenced sample was PBMCs, taken from a glioma patient whose treatment included an IDH1 peptide vaccine. For the CDR3, the DNA is TGTGCCAGCAGCTTAGTCCCCCAAGCCCTGTACTTC. This encodes CASSLVPQALYF.